The 3 T cell receptor beta chains listed next were all sequenced from one sample in a study of cytomegalovirus exposure and HLA in healthy donors. The PCR had 60 Vbeta and 13 Jbeta primers. Method: immunoSEQ multiplex PCR; TCRdb's copy keeps in-frame clones and lacks some. There are about 130,000 clones in the sample; approximately 61% occur only once, and 1.5% to 2% lies in the top ten. Sequenced sample: PBMCs. These receptors were obtained from a human donor in good health.

The rearrangement links TRBV7-8 to TRBJ1-4; D gene uncertain. V shed 1 base and J shed 3 bases, with 9 bases lying between them. The germline V gene encodes CDR1 SGHVS and CDR2 FQNEAQ. The CDR3 is 15 residues long. The CDR3 DNA reads TGTGCCAGCAGCTTAGTTCTGGCGGCTAATGAAAAACTGTTTTTT. It translates to CASSLVLAANEKLFF.

The rearrangement uses TRBV6-1 and TRBJ2-2; D is perhaps TRBD1 (5 bases). Looked up from germline, CDR1 is MNHNS and CDR2 is SASEGT. Trimming stripped 6 bases from V and 4 bases from J, with 12 bases between. This CDR3 has 14 residues. The CDR3 nucleotides are TGTGCCAGCAGAGTACAGGATGCCACCGGGGAGCTGTTTTTT. It codes for CASRVQDATGELFF.

The chain joins TRBV2 to TRBJ2-1; 7 bases line up with TRBD2. J gave up 2 bases and V 7 bases, and 8 bases lay outside the gene matches. This CDR3 has 15 amino acids. Germline CDR1 is SNHLY and CDR2 is FYNNEI. The CDR3 DNA reads TGTGCCAGCAATCGACTAGCCAACACCTACAATGAGCAGTTCTTC. Protein: CASNRLANTYNEQFF.